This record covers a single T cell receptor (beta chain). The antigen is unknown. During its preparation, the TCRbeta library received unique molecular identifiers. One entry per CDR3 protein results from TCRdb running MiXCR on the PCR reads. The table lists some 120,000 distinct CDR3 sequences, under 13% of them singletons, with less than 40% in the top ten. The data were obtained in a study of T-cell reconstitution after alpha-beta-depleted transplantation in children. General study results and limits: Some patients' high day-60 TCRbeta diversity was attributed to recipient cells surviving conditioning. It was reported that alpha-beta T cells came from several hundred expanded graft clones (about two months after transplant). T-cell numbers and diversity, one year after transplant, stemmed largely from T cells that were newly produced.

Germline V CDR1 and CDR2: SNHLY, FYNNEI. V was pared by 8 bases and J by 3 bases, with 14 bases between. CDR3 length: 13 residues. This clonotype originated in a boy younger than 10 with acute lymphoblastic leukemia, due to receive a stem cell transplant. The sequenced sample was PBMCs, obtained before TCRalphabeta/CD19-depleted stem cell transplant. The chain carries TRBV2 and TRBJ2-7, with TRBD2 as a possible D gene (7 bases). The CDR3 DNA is TGTGCCAGCTCCGGGGGGCGCGACTACGAGCAGTACTTC. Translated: CASSGGRDYEQYF.